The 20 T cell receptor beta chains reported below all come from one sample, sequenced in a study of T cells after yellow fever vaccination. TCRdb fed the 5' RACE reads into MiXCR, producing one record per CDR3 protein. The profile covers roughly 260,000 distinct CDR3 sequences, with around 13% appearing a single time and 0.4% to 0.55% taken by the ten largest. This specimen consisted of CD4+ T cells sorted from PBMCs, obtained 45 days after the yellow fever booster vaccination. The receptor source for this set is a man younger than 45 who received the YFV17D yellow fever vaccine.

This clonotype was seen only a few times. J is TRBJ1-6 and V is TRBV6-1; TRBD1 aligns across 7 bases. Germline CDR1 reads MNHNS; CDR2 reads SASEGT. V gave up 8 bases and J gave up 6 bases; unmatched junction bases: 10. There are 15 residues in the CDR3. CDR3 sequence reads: CASGVRGQINSPLHF. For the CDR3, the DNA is TGTGCCAGCGGCGTACGGGGACAGATTAATTCACCCCTCCACTTT.

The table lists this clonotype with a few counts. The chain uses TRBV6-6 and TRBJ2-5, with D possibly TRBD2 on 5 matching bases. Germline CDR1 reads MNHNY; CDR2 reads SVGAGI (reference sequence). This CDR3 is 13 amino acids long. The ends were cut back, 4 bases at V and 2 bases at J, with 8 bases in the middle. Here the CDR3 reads CASSLLDQETQYF. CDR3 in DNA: TGTGCCAGCAGTTTACTAGATCAAGAGACCCAGTACTTC.

The CDR3 DNA reads as TGTGCCAGCAGTCAGCGACGGGGCTACAATGAGCAGTTCTTC. Residues: CASSQRRGYNEQFF. The rearrangement joins TRBV25-1 to TRBJ2-1; a weak D match, TRBD2 (5 bases). CDR3 length: 14 residues. CDR1 MGHDK and CDR2 SYGVNS come from the germline V gene. Trimming took off 5 bases at V and 3 bases at J, with 11 bases between the two ends.

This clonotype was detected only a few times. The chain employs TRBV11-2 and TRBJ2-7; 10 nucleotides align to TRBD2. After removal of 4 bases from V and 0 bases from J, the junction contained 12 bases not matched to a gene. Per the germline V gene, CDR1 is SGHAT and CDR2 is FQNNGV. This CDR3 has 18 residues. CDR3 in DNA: TGTGCCAGCAGCTCCTCCCCTATAGCGGGAGGTAACTCCTACGAGCAGTACTTC. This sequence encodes CASSSSPIAGGNSYEQYF. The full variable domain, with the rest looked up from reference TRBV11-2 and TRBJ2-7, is EAGVAQSPRYKIIEKRQSVAFWCNPISGHATLYWYQQILGQGPKLLIQFQNNGVVDDSQLPKDRFSAERLKGVDSTLKIQPAKLEDSAVYLCASSSSPIAGGNSYEQYFGPGTRLTVT.

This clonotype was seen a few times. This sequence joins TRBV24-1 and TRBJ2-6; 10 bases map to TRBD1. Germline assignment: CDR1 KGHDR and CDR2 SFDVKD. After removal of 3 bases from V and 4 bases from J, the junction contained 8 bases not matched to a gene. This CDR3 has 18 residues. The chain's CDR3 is CATSDDSGTGVGANVLTF. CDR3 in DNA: TGTGCCACCAGTGATGACTCCGGGACAGGGGTAGGGGCCAACGTCCTGACTTTC.

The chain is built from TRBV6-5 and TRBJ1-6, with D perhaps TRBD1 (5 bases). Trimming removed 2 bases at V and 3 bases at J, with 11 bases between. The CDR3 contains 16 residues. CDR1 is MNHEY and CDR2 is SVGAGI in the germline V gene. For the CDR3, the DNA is TGTGCCAGCAGTTACGGACCCAGGGACTATAATTCACCCCTCCACTTT. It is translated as CASSYGPRDYNSPLHF.

The CDR3: CASSSLDRDPYNEQFF. In nucleotides, the CDR3 is TGTGCCAGCAGCTCACTGGACAGGGACCCCTACAATGAGCAGTTCTTC. The chain links TRBV7-3 to TRBJ2-1; 8 positions agree with TRBD1. Germline V CDR1 and CDR2: SGHTA, FQGTGA. This CDR3 comprises 16 residues. V trimming: 4 bases; J trimming: 2 bases; junction bases outside the gene matches: 7. Full variable domain (remainder filled in from reference TRBV7-3 and TRBJ2-1): GAGVSQTPSNKVTEKGKYVELRCDPISGHTALYWYRQSLGQGPEFLIYFQGTGAADDSGLPNDRFFAVRPEGSVSTLKIQRTERGDSAVYLCASSSLDRDPYNEQFFGPGTRLTVL.

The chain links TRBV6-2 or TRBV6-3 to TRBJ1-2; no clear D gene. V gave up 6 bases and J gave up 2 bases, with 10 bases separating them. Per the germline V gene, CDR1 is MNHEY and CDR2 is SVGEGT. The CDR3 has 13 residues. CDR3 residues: CASRETTNYGYTF. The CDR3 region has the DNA TGTGCCAGCAGGGAGACCACGAACTATGGCTACACCTTC.

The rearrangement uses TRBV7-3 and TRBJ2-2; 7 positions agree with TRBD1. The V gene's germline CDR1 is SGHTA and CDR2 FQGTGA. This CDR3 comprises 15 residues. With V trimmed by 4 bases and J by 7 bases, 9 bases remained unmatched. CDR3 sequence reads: CASSSIGTVSGELFF. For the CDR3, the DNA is TGTGCCAGCAGCTCAATCGGGACAGTGAGCGGGGAGCTGTTTTTT.

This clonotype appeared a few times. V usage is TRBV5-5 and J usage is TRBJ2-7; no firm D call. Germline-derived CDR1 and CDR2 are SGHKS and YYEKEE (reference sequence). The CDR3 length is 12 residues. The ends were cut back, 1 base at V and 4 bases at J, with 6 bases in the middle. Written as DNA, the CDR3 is TGTGCCAGCAGCTTGTTTGTGTACGAGCAGTACTTC. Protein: CASSLFVYEQYF.

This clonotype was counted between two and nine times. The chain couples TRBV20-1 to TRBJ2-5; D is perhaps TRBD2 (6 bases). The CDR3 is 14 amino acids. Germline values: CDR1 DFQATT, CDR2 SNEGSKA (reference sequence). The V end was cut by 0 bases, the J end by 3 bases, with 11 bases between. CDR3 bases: TGCAGTGCTAGAGATCTCGGGGGAAAAGAGACCCAGTACTTC. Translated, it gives CSARDLGGKETQYF.

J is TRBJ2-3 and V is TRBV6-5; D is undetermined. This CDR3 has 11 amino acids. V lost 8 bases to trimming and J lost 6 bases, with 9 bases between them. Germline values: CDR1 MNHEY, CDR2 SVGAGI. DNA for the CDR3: TGTGCCAGCGGCTATAGGGATACGCAGTATTTT. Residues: CASGYRDTQYF.

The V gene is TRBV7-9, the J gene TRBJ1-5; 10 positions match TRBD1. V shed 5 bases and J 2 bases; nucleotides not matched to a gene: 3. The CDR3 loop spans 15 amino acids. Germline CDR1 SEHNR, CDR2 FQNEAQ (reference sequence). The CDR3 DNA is TGTGCCAGCAGCGCCGGGACAGGGGGCAATCAGCCCCAGCATTTT. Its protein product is CASSAGTGGNQPQHF.

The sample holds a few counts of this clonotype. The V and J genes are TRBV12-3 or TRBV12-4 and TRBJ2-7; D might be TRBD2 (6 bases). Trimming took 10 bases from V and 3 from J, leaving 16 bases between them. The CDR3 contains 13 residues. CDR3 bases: TGTGCCACCAGCCCTGGGGGGAGCTACGAGCAGTACTTC. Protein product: CATSPGGSYEQYF.

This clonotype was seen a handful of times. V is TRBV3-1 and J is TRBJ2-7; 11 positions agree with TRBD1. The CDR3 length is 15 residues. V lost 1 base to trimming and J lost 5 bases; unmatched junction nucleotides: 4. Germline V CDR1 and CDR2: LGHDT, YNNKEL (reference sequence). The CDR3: CASSQAGTGGDEQYF. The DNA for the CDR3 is TGTGCCAGCAGCCAAGCCGGGACAGGGGGTGACGAGCAGTACTTC.

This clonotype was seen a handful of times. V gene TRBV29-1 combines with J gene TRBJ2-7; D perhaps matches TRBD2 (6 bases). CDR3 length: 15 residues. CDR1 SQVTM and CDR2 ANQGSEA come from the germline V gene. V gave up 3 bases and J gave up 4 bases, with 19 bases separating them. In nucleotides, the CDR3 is TGCAGCGTTGACCTCCTCGGGGGTACGGGTTACGAGCAGTACTTC. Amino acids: CSVDLLGGTGYEQYF.

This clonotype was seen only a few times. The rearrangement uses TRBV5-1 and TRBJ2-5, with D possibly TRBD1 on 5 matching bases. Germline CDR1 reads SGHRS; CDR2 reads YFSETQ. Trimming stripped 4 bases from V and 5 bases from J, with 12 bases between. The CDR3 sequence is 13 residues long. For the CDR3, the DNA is TGCGCCAGCAGCAGAAGGGGCGGCGAGACCCAGTACTTC. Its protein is CASSRRGGETQYF.

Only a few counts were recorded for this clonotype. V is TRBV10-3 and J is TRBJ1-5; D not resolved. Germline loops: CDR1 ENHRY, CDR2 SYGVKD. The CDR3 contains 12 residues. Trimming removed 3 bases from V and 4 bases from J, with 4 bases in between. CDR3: CAISDQNQPQHF. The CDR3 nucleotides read TGTGCCATCAGTGACCAGAATCAGCCCCAGCATTTT.

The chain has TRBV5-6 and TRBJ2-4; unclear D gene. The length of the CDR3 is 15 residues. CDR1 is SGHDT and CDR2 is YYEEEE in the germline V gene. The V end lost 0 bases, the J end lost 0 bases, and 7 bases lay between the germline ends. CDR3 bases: TGTGCCAGCAGCTTGGACCAGCTAGCCAAAAACATTCAGTACTTC. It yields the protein CASSLDQLAKNIQYF.

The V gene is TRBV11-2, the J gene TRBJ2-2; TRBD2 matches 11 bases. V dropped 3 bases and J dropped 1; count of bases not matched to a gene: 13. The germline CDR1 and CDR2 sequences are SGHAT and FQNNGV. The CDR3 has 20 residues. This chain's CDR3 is CASSFHLAGTSGLNTGELFF. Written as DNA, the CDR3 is TGTGCCAGCAGCTTCCACTTGGCCGGGACTAGCGGATTGAACACCGGGGAGCTGTTTTTT.